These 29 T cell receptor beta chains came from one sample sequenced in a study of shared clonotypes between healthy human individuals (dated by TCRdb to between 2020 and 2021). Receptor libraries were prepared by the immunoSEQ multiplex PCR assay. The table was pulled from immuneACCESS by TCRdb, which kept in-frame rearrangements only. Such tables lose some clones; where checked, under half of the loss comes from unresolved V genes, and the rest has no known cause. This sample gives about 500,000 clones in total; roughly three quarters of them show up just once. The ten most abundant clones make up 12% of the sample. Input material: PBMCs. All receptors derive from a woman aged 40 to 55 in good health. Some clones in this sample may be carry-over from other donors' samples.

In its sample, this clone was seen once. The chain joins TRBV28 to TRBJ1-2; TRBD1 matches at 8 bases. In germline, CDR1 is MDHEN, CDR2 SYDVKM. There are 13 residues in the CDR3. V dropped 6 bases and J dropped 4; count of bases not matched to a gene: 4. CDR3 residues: CASSRTGSYGYTF. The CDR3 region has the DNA TGTGCCAGCAGCCGGACAGGGAGCTATGGCTACACCTTC.

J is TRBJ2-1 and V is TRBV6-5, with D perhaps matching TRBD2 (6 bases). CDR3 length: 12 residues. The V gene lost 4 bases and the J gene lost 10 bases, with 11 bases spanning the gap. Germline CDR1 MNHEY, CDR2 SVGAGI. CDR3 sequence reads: CASSLGGREQFF. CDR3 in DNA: TGTGCCAGCAGTTTAGGTGGGAGGGAGCAGTTCTTC.

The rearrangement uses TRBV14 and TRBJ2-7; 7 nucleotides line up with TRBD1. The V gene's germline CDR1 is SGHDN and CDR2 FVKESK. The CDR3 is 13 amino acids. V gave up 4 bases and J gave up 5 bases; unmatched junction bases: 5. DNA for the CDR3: TGTGCCAGCAGCCGGCAGGGGGTAAACGAGCAGTACTTC. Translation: CASSRQGVNEQYF. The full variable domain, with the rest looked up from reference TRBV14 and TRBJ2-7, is EAGVTQFPSHSVIEKGQTVTLRCDPISGHDNLYWYRRVMGKEIKFLLHFVKESKQDESGMPNNRFLAERTGGTYSTLKVQPAELEDSGVYFCASSRQGVNEQYFGPGTRLTVT.

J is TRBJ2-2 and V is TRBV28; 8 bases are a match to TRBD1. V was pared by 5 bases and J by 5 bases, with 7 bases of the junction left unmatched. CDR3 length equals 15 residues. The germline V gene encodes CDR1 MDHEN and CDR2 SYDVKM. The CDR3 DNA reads TGTGCCAGCAGTAATCAGGGGGCCGGAACCGGGGAGCTGTTTTTT. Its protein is CASSNQGAGTGELFF.

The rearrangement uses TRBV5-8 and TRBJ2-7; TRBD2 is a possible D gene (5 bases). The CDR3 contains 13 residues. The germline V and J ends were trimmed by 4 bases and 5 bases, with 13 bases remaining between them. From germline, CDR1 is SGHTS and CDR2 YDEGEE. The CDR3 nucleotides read TGTGCCAGCAGCCGACGGGGAGTAGACGAGCAGTACTTC. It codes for CASSRRGVDEQYF.

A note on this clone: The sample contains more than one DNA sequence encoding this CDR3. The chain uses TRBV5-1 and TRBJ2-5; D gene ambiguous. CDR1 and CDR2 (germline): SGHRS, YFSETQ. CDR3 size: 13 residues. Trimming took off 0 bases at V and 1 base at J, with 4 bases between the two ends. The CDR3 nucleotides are TGCGCCAGCAGCTTGGACAGCCAAGAGACCCAGTACTTC. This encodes CASSLDSQETQYF.

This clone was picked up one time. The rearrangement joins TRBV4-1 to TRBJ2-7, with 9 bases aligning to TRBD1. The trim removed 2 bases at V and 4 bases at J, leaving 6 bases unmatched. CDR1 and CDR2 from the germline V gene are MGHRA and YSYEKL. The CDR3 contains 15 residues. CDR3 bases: TGCGCCAGCAGCCAATGGACAGGGGATTATTACGAGCAGTACTTC. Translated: CASSQWTGDYYEQYF.

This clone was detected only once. The DNA for the CDR3 is TGTGCCAGCAGCTCGACTAGCGGGATAAAATTTGAGCAGTTCTTC. It encodes CASSSTSGIKFEQFF. This chain joins TRBV27 and TRBJ2-1, with 11 bases that match TRBD2. V lost 6 bases, J lost 9 bases, and 10 bases stayed unmatched. This CDR3 comprises 15 residues. CDR1 and CDR2 (germline): MNHEY, SMNVEV (reference sequence).

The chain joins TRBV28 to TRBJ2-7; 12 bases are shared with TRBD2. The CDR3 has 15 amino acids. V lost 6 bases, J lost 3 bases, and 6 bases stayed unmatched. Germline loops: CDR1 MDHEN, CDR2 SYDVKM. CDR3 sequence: CASSASGRALYEQYF. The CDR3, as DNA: TGTGCCAGCAGCGCTAGCGGGAGGGCCCTCTACGAGCAGTACTTC.

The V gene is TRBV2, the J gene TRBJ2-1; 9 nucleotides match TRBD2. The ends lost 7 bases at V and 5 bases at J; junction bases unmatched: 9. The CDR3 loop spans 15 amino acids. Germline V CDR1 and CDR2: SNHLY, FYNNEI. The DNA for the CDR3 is TGTGCCAGCAAGATGGAGGCTAGCGGGAACAATGAGCAGTTCTTC. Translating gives CASKMEASGNNEQFF. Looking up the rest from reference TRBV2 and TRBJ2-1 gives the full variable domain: EPEVTQTPSHQVTQMGQEVILRCVPISNHLYFYWYRQILGQKVEFLVSFYNNEISEKSEIFDDQFSVERPDGSNFTLKIRSTKLEDSAMYFCASKMEASGNNEQFFGPGTRLTVL.

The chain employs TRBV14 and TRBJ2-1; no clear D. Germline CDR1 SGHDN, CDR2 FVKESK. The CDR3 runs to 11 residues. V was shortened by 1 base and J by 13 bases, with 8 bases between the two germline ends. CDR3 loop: CASSQAGRQFF. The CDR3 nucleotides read TGTGCCAGCAGCCAAGCGGGCAGACAGTTCTTC.

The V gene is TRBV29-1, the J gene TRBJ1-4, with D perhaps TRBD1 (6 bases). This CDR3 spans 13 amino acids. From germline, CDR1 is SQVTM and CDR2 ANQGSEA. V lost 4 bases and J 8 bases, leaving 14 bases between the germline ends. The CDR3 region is CSVGAGEREKLFF. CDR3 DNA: TGCAGCGTTGGGGCAGGGGAGCGGGAAAAACTGTTTTTT.

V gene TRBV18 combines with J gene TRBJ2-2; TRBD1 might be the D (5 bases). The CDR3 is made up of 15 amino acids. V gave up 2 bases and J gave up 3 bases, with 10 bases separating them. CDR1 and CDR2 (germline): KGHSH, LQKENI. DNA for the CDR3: TGTGCCAGCTCACCAAGAGACAGTCACACCGGGGAGCTGTTTTTT. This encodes CASSPRDSHTGELFF.

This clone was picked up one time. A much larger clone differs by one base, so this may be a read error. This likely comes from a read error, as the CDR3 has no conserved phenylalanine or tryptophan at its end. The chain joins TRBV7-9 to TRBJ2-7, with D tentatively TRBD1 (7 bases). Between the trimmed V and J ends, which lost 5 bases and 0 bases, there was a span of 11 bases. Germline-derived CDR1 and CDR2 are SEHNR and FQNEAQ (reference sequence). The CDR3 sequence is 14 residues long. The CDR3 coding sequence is TGTGCCAGCAGCCCGGGGGACAGCTCCTACGAGCAGTACCTC. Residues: CASSPGDSSYEQYL.

CDR3 residues: CASSDPRESTHTQYF. CDR3 DNA sequence: TGCGCCAGCAGTGACCCAAGGGAGTCGACACATACGCAGTATTTT. The rearrangement joins TRBV10-2 to TRBJ2-3; weak D call: TRBD2 (5 bases). Germline V CDR1 and CDR2: WSHSY, SAAADI. The CDR3 totals 15 residues. V lost 3 bases to trimming and J lost 7 bases, with 17 bases between them.

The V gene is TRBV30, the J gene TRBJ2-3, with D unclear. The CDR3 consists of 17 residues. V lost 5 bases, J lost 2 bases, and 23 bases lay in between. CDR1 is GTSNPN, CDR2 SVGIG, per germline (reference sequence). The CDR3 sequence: CAWRPAGFGSLTDTQYF. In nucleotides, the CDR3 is TGTGCCTGGCGCCCCGCAGGATTTGGGTCCCTCACAGATACGCAGTATTTT. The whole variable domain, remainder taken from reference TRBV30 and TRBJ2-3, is SQTIHQWPATLVQPVGSPLSLECTVEGTSNPNLYWYRQAAGRGLQLLFYSVGIGQISSEVPQNLSASRPQDRQFILSSKKLLLSDSGFYLCAWRPAGFGSLTDTQYFGPGTRLTVL.

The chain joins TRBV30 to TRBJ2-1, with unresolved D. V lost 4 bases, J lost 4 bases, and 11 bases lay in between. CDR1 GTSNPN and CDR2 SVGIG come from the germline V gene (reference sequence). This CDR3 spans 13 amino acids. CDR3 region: CAWKIGEYNEQFF. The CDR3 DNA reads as TGTGCCTGGAAGATCGGAGAATACAATGAGCAGTTCTTC.

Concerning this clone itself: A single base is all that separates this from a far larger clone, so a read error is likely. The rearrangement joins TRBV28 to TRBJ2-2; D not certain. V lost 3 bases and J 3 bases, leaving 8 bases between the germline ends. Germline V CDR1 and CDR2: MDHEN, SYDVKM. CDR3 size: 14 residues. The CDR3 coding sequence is TGTGCCAGCAGTTTTTTGGGTCACACCGGGGAGCTGTTTTTT. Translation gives CASSFLGHTGELFF.

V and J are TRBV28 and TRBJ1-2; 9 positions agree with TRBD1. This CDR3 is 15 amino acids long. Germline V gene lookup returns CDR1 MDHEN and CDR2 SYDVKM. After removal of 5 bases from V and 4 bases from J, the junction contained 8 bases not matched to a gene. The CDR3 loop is CASSPNRGLGYGYTF. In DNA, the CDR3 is TGTGCCAGCAGTCCCAACAGGGGGCTTGGCTATGGCTACACCTTC.

The chain's CDR3 is CASSPSVDTQYF. The CDR3 DNA reads as TGTGCCAGCAGTCCGTCAGTCGATACGCAGTATTTT. The chain links TRBV27 to TRBJ2-3, with no clear D. Trimming pared 5 bases from V and 6 bases from J, leaving 9 bases between. Germline V CDR1 and CDR2: MNHEY, SMNVEV (reference sequence). The CDR3 consists of 12 residues.

The CDR3 region is CASSKAGTSVVEQFF. The CDR3 DNA sequence: TGTGCCAGTAGTAAAGCCGGGACTAGCGTCGTTGAGCAGTTCTTC. This rearrangement joins TRBV19 to TRBJ2-1; 10 bases are shared with TRBD2. This CDR3 region has 15 residues. The junction had 9 bases not matched to a gene; V was cut back by 4 bases and J by 9 bases. Germline assignment: CDR1 LNHDA and CDR2 SQIVND (reference sequence).

The CDR3 region is CASSTGDSSYEQYF. The CDR3 DNA reads TGCGCCAGCAGCACGGGGGACAGTTCCTACGAGCAGTACTTC. The V gene is TRBV5-1, the J gene TRBJ2-7, with D perhaps matching TRBD1 (7 bases). The CDR3 spans 14 residues. Deletions cut 4 bases from V and 1 base from J, with 12 bases between. Germline assignment: CDR1 SGHRS and CDR2 YFSETQ.

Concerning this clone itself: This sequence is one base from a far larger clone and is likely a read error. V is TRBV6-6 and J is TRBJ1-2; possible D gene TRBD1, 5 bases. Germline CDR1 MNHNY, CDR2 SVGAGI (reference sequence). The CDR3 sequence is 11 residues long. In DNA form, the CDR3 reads TGTGGCAGTACGGGGGGAGCTGGCTACACCTTC. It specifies CGSTGGAGYTF.

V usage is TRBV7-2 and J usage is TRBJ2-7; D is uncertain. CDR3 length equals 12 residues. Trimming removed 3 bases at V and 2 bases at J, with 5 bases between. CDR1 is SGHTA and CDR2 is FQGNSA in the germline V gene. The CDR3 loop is CASSFSAYEQYF. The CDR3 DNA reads TGTGCCAGCAGCTTTTCAGCCTACGAGCAGTACTTC.

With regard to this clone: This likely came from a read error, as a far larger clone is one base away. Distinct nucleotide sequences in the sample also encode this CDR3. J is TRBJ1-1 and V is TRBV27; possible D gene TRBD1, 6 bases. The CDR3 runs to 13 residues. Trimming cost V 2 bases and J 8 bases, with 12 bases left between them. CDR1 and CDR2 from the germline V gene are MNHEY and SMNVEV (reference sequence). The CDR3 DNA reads TGTGCCAGCAGTTTAAGGGGGAGCACCGAAGCTTTCTTT. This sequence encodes CASSLRGSTEAFF.

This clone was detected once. Here the CDR3 DNA reads TGTGCCAGCAGCCTCTCTAGCGGGAGGGCCTACGAGCAGTACTTC. Amino acids: CASSLSSGRAYEQYF. The chain recombines TRBV5-4 with TRBJ2-7; 12 bases agree with TRBD2. Unmatched junction bases numbered 4, after V lost 4 bases and J lost 2 bases. CDR1 is SGHNT, CDR2 YYREEE, per germline (reference sequence). The CDR3 covers 15 residues.

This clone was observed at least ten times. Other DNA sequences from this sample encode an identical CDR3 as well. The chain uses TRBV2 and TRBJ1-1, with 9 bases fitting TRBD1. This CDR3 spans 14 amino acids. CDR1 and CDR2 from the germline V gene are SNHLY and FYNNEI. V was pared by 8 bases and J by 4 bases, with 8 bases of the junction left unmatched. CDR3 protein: CASYRDRVSTEAFF. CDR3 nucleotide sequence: TGTGCCAGCTACCGGGACAGGGTCAGCACTGAAGCTTTCTTT. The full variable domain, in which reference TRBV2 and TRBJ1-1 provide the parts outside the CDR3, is EPEVTQTPSHQVTQMGQEVILRCVPISNHLYFYWYRQILGQKVEFLVSFYNNEISEKSEIFDDQFSVERPDGSNFTLKIRSTKLEDSAMYFCASYRDRVSTEAFFGQGTRLTVV.

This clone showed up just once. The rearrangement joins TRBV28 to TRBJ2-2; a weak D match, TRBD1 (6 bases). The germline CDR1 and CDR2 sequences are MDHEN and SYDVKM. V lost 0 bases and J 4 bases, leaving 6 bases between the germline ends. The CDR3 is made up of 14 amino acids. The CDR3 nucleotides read TGTGCCAGCAGTTTATGGGACAGCACCGGGGAGCTGTTTTTT. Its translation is CASSLWDSTGELFF.

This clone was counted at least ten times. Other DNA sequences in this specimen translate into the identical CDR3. CDR3 region: CASSLGGSETEAFF. The CDR3 region has the DNA TGTGCCAGCAGTTTAGGGGGGTCTGAGACTGAAGCTTTCTTT. The chain couples TRBV28 to TRBJ1-1; perhaps TRBD1 as D (5 bases). The CDR3 covers 14 residues. V lost 2 bases to trimming and J lost 5 bases, with 12 bases between them. Germline V lookup: CDR1 MDHEN, CDR2 SYDVKM. Supplemented by reference TRBV28 and TRBJ1-1, the full variable domain reads DVKVTQSSRYLVKRTGEKVFLECVQDMDHENMFWYRQDPGLGLRLIYFSYDVKMKEKGDIPEGYSVSREKKERFSLILESASTNQTSMYLCASSLGGSETEAFFGQGTRLTVV.